Reported below is one T cell receptor (beta chain). Primers for the PCR totalled 60 Vbeta and 13 Jbeta. The protocol was immunoSEQ multiplex PCR, while the TCRdb copy is restricted to in-frame clones and leaves out a portion. Among around 130,000 clones listed, roughly 79% were seen once. The sample belongs to a study of cytomegalovirus exposure and HLA in healthy donors. The CDR3 consists of 16 residues. Unmatched junction bases numbered 10, after V lost 4 bases and J lost 7 bases. The V gene's germline CDR1 is SGHDT and CDR2 YYEEEE. The clonotype comes from a young man in good health and CMV-seronegative. The chain is built from TRBV5-6 and TRBJ1-6; TRBD1 aligns across 8 bases. The specimen sequenced was PBMCs. The CDR3 loop is CASSVGAGGRNSPLHF. CDR3 DNA sequence: TGTGCCAGCAGCGTGGGGGCAGGGGGCCGGAATTCACCCCTCCACTTT.